The source of this T cell receptor beta chain is a study of T cells in Graves' hyperthyroidism and ophthalmopathy. This clonotype has only a few counts. Its antigen remains unknown. What was amplified from RNA transcripts were TCR beta CDR3 regions. First-round RT-PCR of the TCR CDR3 relied on the HTBI primer set. TCRdb re-called the multiplex PCR reads with MiXCR, one entry per CDR3 protein. The sample lists some 210,000 distinct CDR3 sequences, about 15% seen once, with approximately 50% in the top ten. This CDR3 is built from 17 residues. V lost 4 bases and J lost 5; bases outside the gene matches: 17. Germline CDR1 reads DFQATT; CDR2 reads SNEGSKA (reference sequence). Study-wide results and limits: Onset of ophthalmopathy came a median approximately 6.5 months after the model predicted it.

This TCR was recovered from a man aged 45-65 years with Graves' hyperthyroidism. J is TRBJ2-7 and V is TRBV20-1; 10 bases are shared with TRBD2. Sequencing used blood. For the CDR3, the DNA is TGCAGTGCTAAGGGTATTGTTCTAGCGGGAGTGTTCGACGAGCAGTACTTC. Translated, it gives CSAKGIVLAGVFDEQYF.